The next 2 T cell receptor beta chains were all read from a single sample in a study of cytomegalovirus exposure and HLA in healthy donors. TCRdb's copy holds only in-frame clones and misses some; the assay was immunoSEQ multiplex PCR. The repertoire holds 260,000 or so clones, with approximately 88% as singletons. Sequenced: PBMCs. These receptors were taken from a woman aged 18-29 years in good health and CMV-seronegative.

The chain recombines TRBV2 with TRBJ2-5; TRBD2 might be the D (5 bases). The CDR3 is made up of 13 amino acids. V was shortened by 4 bases and J by 2 bases, with 8 bases between the two germline ends. The germline gives CDR1 SNHLY, CDR2 FYNNEI. The CDR3 DNA reads TGTGCCAGCAGTGCGGACTCACAAGAGACCCAGTACTTC. It translates to CASSADSQETQYF. Looking up the rest from reference TRBV2 and TRBJ2-5 gives the full variable domain: EPEVTQTPSHQVTQMGQEVILRCVPISNHLYFYWYRQILGQKVEFLVSFYNNEISEKSEIFDDQFSVERPDGSNFTLKIRSTKLEDSAMYFCASSADSQETQYFGPGTRLLVL.

This chain joins TRBV5-1 and TRBJ2-5; 7 bases are a match to TRBD2. J was trimmed by 2 bases and V by 5 bases; bases with no gene match: 6. The CDR3 is 14 residues long. Germline CDR1 reads SGHRS; CDR2 reads YFSETQ. The CDR3 sequence: CASSYKAGQETQYF. For the CDR3, the DNA is TGCGCCAGCAGTTATAAAGCGGGACAAGAGACCCAGTACTTC.